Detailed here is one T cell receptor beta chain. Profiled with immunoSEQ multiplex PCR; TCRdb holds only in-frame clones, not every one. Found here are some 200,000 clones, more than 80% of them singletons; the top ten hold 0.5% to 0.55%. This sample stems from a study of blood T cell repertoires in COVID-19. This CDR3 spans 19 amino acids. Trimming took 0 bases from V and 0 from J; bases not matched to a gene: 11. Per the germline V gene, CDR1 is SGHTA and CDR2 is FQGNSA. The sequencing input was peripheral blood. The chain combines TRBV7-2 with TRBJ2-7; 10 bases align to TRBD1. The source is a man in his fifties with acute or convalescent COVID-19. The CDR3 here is CASSLAKGQGDQGSYEQYF. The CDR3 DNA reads TGTGCCAGCAGCTTAGCGAAAGGACAGGGGGATCAAGGCTCCTACGAGCAGTACTTC.